Sequencing of this T cell receptor beta chain was carried out in a study of Ad26.COV2.S vaccination and SARS-CoV-2 variants listed by TCRdb under 2021. Study-level background: Vaccine-arm donors were drawn from COV1001, a multicentre, randomized, double-blind, placebo-controlled phase I-IIa trial of Ad26.COV2.S in healthy adults. Trial participants were randomized into five groups of five, in which low-dose or high-dose Ad26.COV2.S was given once or twice, or placebo was given on both occasions. A total of around 32 samples were included in the TCR-sequenced set, comprising approximately 20 Ad26.COV2.S vaccine recipients, 5 placebo recipients and 8 SARS-CoV-2 convalescent individuals. Dosing of Ad26.COV2.S was intramuscular, at either 5x10^10 or 1x10^11 viral particles, delivered as one shot or as two shots spaced 56 days apart. Throughout the experiments and outcome assessment, investigators stayed blinded to trial group allocation. The specificity and breadth of SARS-CoV-2-reactive T cell receptors after Ad26.COV2.S vaccination were assessed by TCRbeta repertoire sequencing.

This clone was recorded a few times. Its target antigen remains unknown. Within one base of it there is no much larger clone, and no base qualities were kept. Other DNA sequences of this sample code for an identical CDR3. Broader findings and caveats from the paper: Spike-specific TCR breadth was higher in Ad26.COV2.S recipients than in placebo recipients (P = 0.0014). The study was not powered for comparison of responses between vaccine doses or regimens. Vaccine and placebo recipients had comparable non-spike TCR breadth, which fits with the vaccine containing only spike. After vaccination, substantial breadth of spike-specific CD8+ and CD4+ T cell responses was reported. According to the authors, total T cell responses may have been underestimated by the TCR breadth and depth analyses.

CDR1 and CDR2 were assigned from the germline V gene (reference sequence) as SGHNT and YYREEE. The CDR3 starts with the cysteine, ends with the phenylalanine, and has 14 residues. Only the CDR3 portion is preserved as DNA: 42 bases, with reading frame beginning at the first base. V drops 4 bases and J drops 1 base, leaving 8 bases in between. The immunoSEQ Assay was used to sequence TCRbeta CDR3 regions. After extraction, genomic DNA underwent amplification by bias-controlled multiplex PCR, followed by high-throughput sequencing. The paper's data handling went like this. Collapsing and filtering of sequences were performed to quantify the absolute abundance of each unique TCRbeta CDR3 region. T cell fraction was estimated by normalization of TCRbeta template counts to usable DNA, with usable DNA being measured through amplification of reference genes present in all nucleated cells. Repertoire TCRs were annotated as SARS-CoV-2-specific by exact matching of V gene, CDR3 amino acid sequence and J gene to a known reactive TCR set. The reference SARS-CoV-2 TCR set was derived from MIRA and filtered for enrichment in COVID-19-positive ImmuneCODE repertoires, a step that removed public or cross-reactive TCRs. Using the MIRA antigens, annotated TCRs were further analysed by specific ORF or by position within an ORF. Breadth was defined as annotated unique rearrangements over total unique productive rearrangements; depth was the summed frequency of those rearrangements. Group comparisons of TCR breadth used two-sided Wilcoxon rank-sum tests. TCRdb mirrors the immuneACCESS table, restricted to in-frame sequences. Some clones are absent from its copies; in checked studies, under half trace to an unresolved V gene, and the reason for the others is unknown. The D gene and trimming were derived from the DNA, and the V and J assignments and clone size from that table. For this sample there are roughly 300,000 clones; about 86% appear just once. Approximately 12% of the sample is held by the ten biggest clonotypes.

The treatment or condition label, as the study defines it: 15 to 20 received Ad26.COV2.S at low or high dose, single or two shots; about 5 received placebo; per-sample allocation not given. For vaccine and placebo recipients, repertoires were sequenced using samples collected on day 63 after the first injection. Cohort 1b enrolled some 25 adults aged 18-55 years at a single site in Boston, USA, between 29 July and 7 August 2020. Ad26.COV2.S was a replication-incompetent adenovirus type 26 vector that expressed a prefusion-stabilized SARS-CoV-2 spike protein derived from the original Wuhan strain. The sequences come from peripheral blood, collected in a trial of Ad26.COV2.S vaccine versus placebo. The chain couples TRBV5-4 to TRBJ2-2, with no confidently assigned D gene. The receptor was derived from a person aged 18 to 65 who received the Ad26.COV2.S COVID-19 vaccine or a placebo. The bases are TGTGCCAGCAGCCTCGGCAGGAACACCGGGGAGCTGTTTTTT. This translates into CASSLGRNTGELFF.